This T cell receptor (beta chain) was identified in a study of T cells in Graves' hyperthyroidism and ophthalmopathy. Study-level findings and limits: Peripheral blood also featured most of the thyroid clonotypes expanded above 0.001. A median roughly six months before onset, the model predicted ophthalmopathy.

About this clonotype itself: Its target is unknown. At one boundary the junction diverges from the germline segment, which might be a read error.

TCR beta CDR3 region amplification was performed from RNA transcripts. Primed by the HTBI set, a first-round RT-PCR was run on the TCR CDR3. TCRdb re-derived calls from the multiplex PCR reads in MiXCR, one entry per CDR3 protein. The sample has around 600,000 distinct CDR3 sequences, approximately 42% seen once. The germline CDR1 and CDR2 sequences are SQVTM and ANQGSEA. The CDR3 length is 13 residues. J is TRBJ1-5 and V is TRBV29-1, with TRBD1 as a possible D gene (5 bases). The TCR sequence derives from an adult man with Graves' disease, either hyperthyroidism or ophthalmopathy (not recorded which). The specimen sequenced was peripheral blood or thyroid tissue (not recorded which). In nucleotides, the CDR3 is TGCAACGTTAGTTCAGGGTCAGGCCAGCCCCAGCATTTT. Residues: CNVSSGSGQPQHF.